This T cell receptor (beta chain) originates from a study of blood T cell repertoires in COVID-19. About the study: The study drew acute and convalescent COVID-19 samples from the United States, Italy and Spain.

In the original workflow: Estimation of nucleated cell counts relied on the amplification of reference gene primers. Assay: immunoSEQ multiplex PCR; the TCRdb copy retains only in-frame clones and omits some. V and J calls plus clone size are reproduced from that table; the DNA served to infer D and trimming. The sample has tens of thousands of clones; 70% to 75% are singletons. V lost 6 bases and J 2 bases, leaving 16 bases between the germline ends. Germline V gene data show CDR1 as SGHRS and CDR2 as YFSETQ. The CDR3 runs to 15 residues. Sequencing input: peripheral blood. The chain is built from TRBV5-1 and TRBJ2-3, with D tentatively TRBD2 (6 bases). This TCR derives from an older woman with acute or convalescent COVID-19. CDR3 residues: CASTTSRGPTDTQYF. CDR3 bases: TGCGCCAGCACCACCTCGCGGGGCCCCACAGATACGCAGTATTTT.